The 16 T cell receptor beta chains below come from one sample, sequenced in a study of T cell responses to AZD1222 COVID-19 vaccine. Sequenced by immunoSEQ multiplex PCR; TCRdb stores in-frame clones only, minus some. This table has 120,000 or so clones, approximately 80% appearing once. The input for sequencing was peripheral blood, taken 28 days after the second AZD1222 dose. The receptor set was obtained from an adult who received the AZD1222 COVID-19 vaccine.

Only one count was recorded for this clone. Here the CDR3 DNA reads TGTGCCAGCAGTGACAGGGGGCAGACTGAAGCTTTCTTT. Translation gives CASSDRGQTEAFF. This chain links TRBV7-9 with TRBJ1-1, with 10 bases identical to TRBD1. CDR1 and CDR2 from the germline V gene are SEHNR and FQNEAQ (reference sequence). The length of the CDR3 is 13 residues. The J segment lost 5 bases and the V segment lost 6 bases, leaving 3 bases of the junction unmatched.

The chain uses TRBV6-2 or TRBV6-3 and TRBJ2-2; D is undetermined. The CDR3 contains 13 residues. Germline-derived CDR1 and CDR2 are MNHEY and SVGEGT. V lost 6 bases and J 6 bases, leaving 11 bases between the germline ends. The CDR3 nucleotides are TGTGCCAGCAGCAGCGACCCTCCCGGGGAGCTGTTTTTT. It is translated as CASSSDPPGELFF.

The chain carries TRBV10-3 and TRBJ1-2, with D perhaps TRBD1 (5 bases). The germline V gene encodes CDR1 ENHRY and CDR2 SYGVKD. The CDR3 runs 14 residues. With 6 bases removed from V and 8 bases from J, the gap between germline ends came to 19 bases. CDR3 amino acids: CAIRDPSQGRGYTF. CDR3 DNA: TGTGCCATCAGAGATCCTAGTCAGGGTCGAGGCTACACCTTC.

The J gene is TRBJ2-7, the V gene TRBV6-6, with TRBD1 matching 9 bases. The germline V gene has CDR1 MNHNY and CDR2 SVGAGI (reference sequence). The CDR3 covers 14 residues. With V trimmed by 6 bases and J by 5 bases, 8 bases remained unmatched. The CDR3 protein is CASRNRDRVDEQYF. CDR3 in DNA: TGTGCCAGCAGAAACCGGGACAGGGTGGACGAGCAGTACTTC.

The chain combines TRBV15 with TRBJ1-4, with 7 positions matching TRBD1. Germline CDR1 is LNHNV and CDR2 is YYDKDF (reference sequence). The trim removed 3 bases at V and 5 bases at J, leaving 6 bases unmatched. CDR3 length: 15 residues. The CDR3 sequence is CATSRNDRVNEKLFF. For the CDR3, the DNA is TGTGCCACCAGCAGGAACGACAGGGTCAATGAAAAACTGTTTTTT.

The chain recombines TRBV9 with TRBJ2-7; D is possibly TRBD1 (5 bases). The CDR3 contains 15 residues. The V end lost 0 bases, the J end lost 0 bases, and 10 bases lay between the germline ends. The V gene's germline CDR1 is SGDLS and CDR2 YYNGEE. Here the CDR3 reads CASSVGPTVSYEQYF. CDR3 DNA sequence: TGTGCCAGCAGCGTAGGCCCGACAGTCTCCTACGAGCAGTACTTC.

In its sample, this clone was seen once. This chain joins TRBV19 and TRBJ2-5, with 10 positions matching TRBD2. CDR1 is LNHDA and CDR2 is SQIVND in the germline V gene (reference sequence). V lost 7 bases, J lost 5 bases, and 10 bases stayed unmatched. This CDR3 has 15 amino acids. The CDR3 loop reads CASTSGGSMGETQYF. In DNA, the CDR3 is TGTGCCAGTACTAGCGGGGGCTCAATGGGGGAGACCCAGTACTTC.

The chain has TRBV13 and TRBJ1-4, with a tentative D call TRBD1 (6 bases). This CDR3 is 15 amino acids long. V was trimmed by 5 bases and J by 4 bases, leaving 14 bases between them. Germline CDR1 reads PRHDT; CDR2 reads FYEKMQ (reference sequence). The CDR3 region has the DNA TGTGCCAGCAGCCGGATAGGGGGTAATAATGAAAAACTGTTTTTT. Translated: CASSRIGGNNEKLFF.

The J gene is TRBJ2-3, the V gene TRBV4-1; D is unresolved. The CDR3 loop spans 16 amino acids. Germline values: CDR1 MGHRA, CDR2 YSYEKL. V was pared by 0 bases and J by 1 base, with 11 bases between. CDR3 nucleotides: TGCGCCAGCAGCCAAGATCCACCCGGGCGCACAGATACGCAGTATTTT. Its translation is CASSQDPPGRTDTQYF.

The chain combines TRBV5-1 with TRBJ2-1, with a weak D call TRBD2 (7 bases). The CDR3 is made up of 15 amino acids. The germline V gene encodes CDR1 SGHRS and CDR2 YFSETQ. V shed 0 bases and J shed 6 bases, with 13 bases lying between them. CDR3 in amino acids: CASSLEGGFLNEQFF. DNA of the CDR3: TGCGCCAGCAGCTTGGAGGGGGGGTTCCTCAATGAGCAGTTCTTC.

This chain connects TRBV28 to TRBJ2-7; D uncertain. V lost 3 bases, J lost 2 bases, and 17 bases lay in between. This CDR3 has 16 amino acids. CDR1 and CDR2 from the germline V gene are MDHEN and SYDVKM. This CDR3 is CASSFGLVTKTYEQYF. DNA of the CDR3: TGTGCCAGCAGTTTTGGTCTCGTGACCAAAACCTACGAGCAGTACTTC. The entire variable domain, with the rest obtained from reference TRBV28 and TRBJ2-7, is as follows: DVKVTQSSRYLVKRTGEKVFLECVQDMDHENMFWYRQDPGLGLRLIYFSYDVKMKEKGDIPEGYSVSREKKERFSLILESASTNQTSMYLCASSFGLVTKTYEQYFGPGTRLTVT.

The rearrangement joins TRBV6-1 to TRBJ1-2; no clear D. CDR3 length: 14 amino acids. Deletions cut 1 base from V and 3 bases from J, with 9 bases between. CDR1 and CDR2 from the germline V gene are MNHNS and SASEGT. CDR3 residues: CASSEEARYYGYTF. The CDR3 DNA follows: TGTGCCAGCAGTGAAGAGGCCCGGTACTATGGCTACACCTTC.

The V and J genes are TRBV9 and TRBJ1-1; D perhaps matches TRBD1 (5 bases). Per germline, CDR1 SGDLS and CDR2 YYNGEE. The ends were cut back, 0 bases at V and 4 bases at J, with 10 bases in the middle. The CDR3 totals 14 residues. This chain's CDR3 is CASSVGGESTEAFF. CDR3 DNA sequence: TGTGCCAGCAGCGTAGGGGGGGAGAGCACTGAAGCTTTCTTT.

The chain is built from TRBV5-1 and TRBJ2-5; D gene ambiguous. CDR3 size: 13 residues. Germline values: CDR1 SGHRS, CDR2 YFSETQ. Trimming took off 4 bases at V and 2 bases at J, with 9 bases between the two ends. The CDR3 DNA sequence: TGCGCCAGCAGCACCCAGCTGCAAGAGACCCAGTACTTC. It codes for CASSTQLQETQYF.

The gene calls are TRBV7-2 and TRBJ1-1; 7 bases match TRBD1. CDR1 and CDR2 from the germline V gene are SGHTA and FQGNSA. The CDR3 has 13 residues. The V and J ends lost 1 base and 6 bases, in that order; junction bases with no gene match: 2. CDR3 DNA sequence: TGTGCCAGCAGCTTAGAGACAGGGTCTGAAGCTTTCTTT. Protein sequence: CASSLETGSEAFF.

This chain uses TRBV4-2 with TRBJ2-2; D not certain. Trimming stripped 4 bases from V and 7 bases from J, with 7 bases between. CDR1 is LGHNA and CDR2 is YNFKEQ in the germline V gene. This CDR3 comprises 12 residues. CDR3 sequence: CASSLVGGELFF. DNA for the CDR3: TGTGCCAGCAGCCTCGTAGGCGGGGAGCTGTTTTTT.